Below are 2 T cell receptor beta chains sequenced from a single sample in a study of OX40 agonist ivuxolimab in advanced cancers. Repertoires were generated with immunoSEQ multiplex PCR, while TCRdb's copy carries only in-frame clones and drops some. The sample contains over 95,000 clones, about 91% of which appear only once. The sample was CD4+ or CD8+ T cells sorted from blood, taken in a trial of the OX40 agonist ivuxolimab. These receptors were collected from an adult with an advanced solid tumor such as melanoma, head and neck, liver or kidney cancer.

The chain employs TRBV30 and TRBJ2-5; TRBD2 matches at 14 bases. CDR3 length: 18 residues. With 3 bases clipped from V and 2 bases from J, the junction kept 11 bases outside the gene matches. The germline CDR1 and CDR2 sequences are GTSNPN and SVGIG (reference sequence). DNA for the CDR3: TGTGCCTGGAGCGCCGGGACTAGCGGGAGAGGGTCACAAGAGACCCAGTACTTC. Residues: CAWSAGTSGRGSQETQYF.

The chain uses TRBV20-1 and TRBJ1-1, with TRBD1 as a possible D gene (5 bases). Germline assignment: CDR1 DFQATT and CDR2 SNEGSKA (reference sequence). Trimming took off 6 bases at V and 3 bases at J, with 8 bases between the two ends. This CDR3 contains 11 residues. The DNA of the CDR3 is TGCAGTGCAAGGGGACACACTGAAGCTTTCTTT. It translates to CSARGHTEAFF.